The entry that follows covers one TCR beta chain sequence. Its recognized antigen is unknown. One base away there is no much larger clone; base qualities are not given. The protocol used for the library was the immunoSEQ multiplex PCR assay. As for the original processing: To diagnose cytomegalovirus status from the catalog of TCR beta chain sequences, a statistical classification framework was built. In TCRdb, the immuneACCESS table is reduced to in-frame sequences with V and J assigned. These tables do not hold every clone; where another copy was compared, an unresolved V gene accounts for under half, and the others remain unexplained. Clone size and the V and J calls come from that table; the DNA yielded D and trimming. The sample profile shows 260,000 or so clones; approximately 88% of them were found once. The ten largest make up approximately 0.9% of the sample. For this chain, trimming is 0 bases at the V end and 0 bases at the J end, and the number of junction bases without a gene match is 4. CDR1 and CDR2 are read off the germline V gene as ENHRY and SYGVKD. Measured from the cysteine to the phenylalanine, the CDR3 is 16 residues long. The CDR3 DNA has 48 bases and is translated from base 1.

This entry belongs to a study of cytomegalovirus exposure and HLA in healthy donors (dated by TCRdb to the late 2010s). As for the study more broadly: A later analysis indicated that the 90 to 150 validation repertoires were generated on the platform also employed for the 670 or so repertoires of the first cohort. The study was designed to test whether signatures of past pathogen exposure could be identified by cataloging public T cell receptors. High-throughput TCR immunosequencing, statistical association of individual TCRs with disease status, and machine learning were combined to predict cytomegalovirus infection status. A separate validation cohort of 100 to 150 different subjects was used in addition to the 666-subject first cohort.

Study-wide conclusions, independent of this receptor: A later analysis had no HLA typing for the validation cohort, so co-occurrence there was scored across all 130 or so repertoires. In both the original and validation cohorts, the classifier was reported to diagnose cytomegalovirus status with high specificity and sensitivity. While some public TCRs were present in many individuals, most TCR sequences turned up only very rarely across donors. In the study, approximately 160 TCR beta chains were listed as associated with cytomegalovirus. In vitro tests confirmed that three of the cytomegalovirus-associated TCR beta chains recognize cytomegalovirus antigens. According to the authors, the approach could potentially be generalized to other disease states and immunological phenotypes. Of the cluster scores, approximately 95% were above 0 in a later analysis, which found that TCRs clustered in the first cohort also tended to co-occur in the 95 to 150 validation repertoires.

The donors were included in the validation cohort of roughly 120 subjects, a group kept apart from the roughly 610-subject first cohort. Sequenced material: PBMCs. This chain is built from TRBV10-3 and TRBJ2-7; the central 8 bases match TRBD1. This TCR came from a woman aged 18-30 years in good health and CMV-seronegative. DNA sequence: TGTGCCATCAGTGAGTCCCGGGACAGGAGCTCCTACGAGCAGTACTTC. Its coded protein is CAISESRDRSSYEQYF.